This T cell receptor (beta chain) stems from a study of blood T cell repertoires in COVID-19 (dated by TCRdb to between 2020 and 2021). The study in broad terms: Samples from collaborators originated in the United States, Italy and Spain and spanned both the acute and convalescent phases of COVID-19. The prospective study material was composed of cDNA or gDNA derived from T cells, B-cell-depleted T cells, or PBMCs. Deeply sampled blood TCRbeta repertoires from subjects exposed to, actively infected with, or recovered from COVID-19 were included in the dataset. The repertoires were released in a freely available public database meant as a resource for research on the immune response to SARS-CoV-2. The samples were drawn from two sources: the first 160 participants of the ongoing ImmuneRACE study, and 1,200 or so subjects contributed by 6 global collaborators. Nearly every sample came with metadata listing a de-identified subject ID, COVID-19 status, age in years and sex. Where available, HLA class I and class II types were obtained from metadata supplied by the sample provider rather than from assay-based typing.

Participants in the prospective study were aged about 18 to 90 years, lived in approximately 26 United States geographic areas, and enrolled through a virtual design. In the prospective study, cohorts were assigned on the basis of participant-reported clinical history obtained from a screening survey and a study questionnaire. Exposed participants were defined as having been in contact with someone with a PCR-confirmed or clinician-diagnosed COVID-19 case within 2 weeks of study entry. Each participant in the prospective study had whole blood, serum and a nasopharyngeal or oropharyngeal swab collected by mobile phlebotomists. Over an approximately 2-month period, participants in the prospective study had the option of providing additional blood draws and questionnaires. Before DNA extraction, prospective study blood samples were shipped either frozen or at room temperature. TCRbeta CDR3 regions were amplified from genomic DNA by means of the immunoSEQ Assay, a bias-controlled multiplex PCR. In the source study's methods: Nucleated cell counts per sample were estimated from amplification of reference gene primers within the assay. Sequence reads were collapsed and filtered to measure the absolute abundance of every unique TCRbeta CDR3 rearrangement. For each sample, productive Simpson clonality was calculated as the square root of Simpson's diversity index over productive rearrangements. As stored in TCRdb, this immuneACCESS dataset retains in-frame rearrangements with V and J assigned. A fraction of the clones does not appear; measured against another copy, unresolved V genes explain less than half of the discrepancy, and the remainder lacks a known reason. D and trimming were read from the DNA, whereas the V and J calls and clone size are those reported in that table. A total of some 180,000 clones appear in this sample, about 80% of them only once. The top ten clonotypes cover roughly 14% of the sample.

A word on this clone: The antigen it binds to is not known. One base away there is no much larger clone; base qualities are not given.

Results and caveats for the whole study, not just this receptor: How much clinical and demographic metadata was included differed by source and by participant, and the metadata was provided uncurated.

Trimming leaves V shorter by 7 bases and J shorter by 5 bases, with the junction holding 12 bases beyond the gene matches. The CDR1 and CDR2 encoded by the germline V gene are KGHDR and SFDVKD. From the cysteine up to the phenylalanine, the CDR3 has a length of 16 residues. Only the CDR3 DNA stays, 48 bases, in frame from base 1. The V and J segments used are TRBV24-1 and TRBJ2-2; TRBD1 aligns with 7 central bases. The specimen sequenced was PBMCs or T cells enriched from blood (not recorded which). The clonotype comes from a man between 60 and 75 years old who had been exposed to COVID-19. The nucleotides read TGTGCCACCAGCCGCCCGACAGGGATGAGGACCGGGGAGCTGTTTTTT. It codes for CATSRPTGMRTGELFF.